This T cell receptor beta chain derives from a study of shared clonotypes between healthy human individuals. Deep was the level at which the assay was run. Assay used: immunoSEQ multiplex PCR; TCRdb lists only in-frame clones, some missing. Of around 200,000 clones in the sample, about 68% were seen once. Germline lookup yields CDR1 SNHLY and CDR2 FYNNEI. Trimming stripped 2 bases from V and 5 bases from J, with 28 bases between. The CDR3 is made up of 20 amino acids. The chain is built from TRBV2 and TRBJ2-1; the D gene is possibly TRBD2 (8 bases). This sequence was found in a man in his thirties or forties in good health. The specimen sequenced was memory CD4+ T cells sorted from blood. Subset specified: CD45RA-negative fraction. CDR3 nucleotides: TGTGCCAGCAGTGAACGTAGGACTAGCAACCGAGGGGGCTCTCACAATGAGCAGTTCTTC. It encodes CASSERRTSNRGGSHNEQFF.